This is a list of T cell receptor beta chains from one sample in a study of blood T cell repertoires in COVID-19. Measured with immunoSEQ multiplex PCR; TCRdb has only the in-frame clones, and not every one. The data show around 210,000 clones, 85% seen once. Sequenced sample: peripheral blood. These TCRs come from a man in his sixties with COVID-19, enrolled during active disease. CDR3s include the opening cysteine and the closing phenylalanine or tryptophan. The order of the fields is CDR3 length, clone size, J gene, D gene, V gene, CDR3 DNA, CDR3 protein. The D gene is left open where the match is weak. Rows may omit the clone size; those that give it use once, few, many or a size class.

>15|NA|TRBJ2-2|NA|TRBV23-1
TGCGCCAGCAGTCAATCATCAGGGGGGCCCGGGGAGCTGTTTTTT
CASSQSSGGPGELFF
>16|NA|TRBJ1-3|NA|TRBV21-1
TGTGCCAGCAGCAATAGGCTGGGCAGGGCTGGAAACACCATATATTTT
CASSNRLGRAGNTIYF
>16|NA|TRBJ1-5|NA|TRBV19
TGTGCCAGTAGTATACAAGGGTCTCAGGGTAACCAGCCCCAGCATTTT
CASSIQGSQGNQPQHF
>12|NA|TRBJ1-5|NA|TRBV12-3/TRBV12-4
TGTGCCAGCAGTTTTTGGCAGACAACCCAGCATTTT
CASSFWQTTQHF
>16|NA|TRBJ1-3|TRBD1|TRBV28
TGTGCCAGCAGTTCCCTCAGGGGGTCAACTGGAAACACCATATATTTT
CASSSLRGSTGNTIYF
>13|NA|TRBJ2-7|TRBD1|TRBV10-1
TGCGCCAGCAGCCGGGACAGGGTTTGGGAGCAGTACTTC
CASSRDRVWEQYF
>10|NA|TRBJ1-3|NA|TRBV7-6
TGTGCCAGCAGGGGCCACACCATATATTTT
CASRGHTIYF
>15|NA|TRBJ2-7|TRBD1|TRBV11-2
TGTGCCAGCAGCTTAACCCAGACAGGGGGCAGTGAGCAGTACTTC
CASSLTQTGGSEQYF
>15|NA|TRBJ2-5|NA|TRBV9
TGTGCCAGCAGCGCCGGGACTTTCACTCAAGAGACCCAGTACTTC
CASSAGTFTQETQYF
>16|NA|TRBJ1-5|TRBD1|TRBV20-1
TGCAGTGCTAGTGATACTAGACAGGGAGGCAATCAGCCCCAGCATTTT
CSASDTRQGGNQPQHF
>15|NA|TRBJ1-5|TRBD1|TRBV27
TGTGCCAGCAGACTGGGACAGGGAGGCAATCAGCCCCAGCATTTT
CASRLGQGGNQPQHF
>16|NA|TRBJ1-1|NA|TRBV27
TGTGCCAGCAGTTTACAAGGAGGGGCGAGGTACACTGAAGCTTTCTTT
CASSLQGGARYTEAFF
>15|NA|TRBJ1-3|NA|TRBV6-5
TGTGCCAGCAGTTACAGGGGAAACTCTGGAAACACCATATATTTT
CASSYRGNSGNTIYF
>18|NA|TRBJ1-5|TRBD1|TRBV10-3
TGTGCCATCAGTTCCTCGGACAGGAAGAGGGGTGGCAATCAGCCCCAGCATTTT
CAISSSDRKRGGNQPQHF
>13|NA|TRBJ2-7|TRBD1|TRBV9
TGTGCCAGCAGTGGTGACAGGGGTTACGAGCAGTACTTC
CASSGDRGYEQYF
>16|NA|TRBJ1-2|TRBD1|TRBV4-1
TGCGCCAGCAGCCCTGCGGGACAGGCCGCCTTCTATGGCTACACCTTC
CASSPAGQAAFYGYTF
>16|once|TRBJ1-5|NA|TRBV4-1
TGCGCCAGCAGCCATCCCGGACGGACTTCTAATCAGCCCCAGCATTTT
CASSHPGRTSNQPQHF
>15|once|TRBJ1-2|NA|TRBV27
TGTGCCAGCAGTTCTTCTACAGGAAGGGCGTATGGCTACACCTTC
CASSSSTGRAYGYTF
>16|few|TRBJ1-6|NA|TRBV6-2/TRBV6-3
TGTGCCAGCAACCCGAGGGGGTCGGGTCGTAATTCACCCCTCCACTTT
CASNPRGSGRNSPLHF
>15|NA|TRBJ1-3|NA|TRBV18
TGTGCCAGCTCGGATCAGGCGCCCTCTGGAAACACCATATATTTT
CASSDQAPSGNTIYF
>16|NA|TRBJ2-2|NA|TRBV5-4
TGTGCCAGCAGCTTGGCCTTCCAGGGTGGGTCCGGGGAGCTGTTTTTT
CASSLAFQGGSGELFF
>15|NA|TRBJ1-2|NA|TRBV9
TGTGCCAGCAGCGCCACCCCAGCACAGGGCTACGGCTACACCTTC
CASSATPAQGYGYTF
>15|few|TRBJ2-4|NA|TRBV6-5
TGTGCCAGCAGGTCGGAGGGGCTAGCCAAAAACATTCAGTACTTC
CASRSEGLAKNIQYF
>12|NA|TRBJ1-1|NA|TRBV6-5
TGTGCCAGCAGCGACAGGTTACTGGGAGCTTTCTTT
CASSDRLLGAFF
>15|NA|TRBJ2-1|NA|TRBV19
TGTGCCAGTATTAACAGGGGGGGCTCCTACAATGAGCAGTTCTTC
CASINRGGSYNEQFF
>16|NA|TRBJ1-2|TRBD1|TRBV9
TGTGCCAGCAGCGTAGGGCAGGGGGTAACTACCTATGGCTACACCTTC
CASSVGQGVTTYGYTF
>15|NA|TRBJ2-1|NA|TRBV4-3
TGCGCCAGCCGACATCGGGACAAAGATTACAATGAGCAGTTCTTC
CASRHRDKDYNEQFF
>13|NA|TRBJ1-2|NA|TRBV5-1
TGCGCCAGCAGCTTGGCAGGGGATTATGGCTACACCTTC
CASSLAGDYGYTF
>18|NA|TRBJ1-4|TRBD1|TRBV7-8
TGTGCCAGCAGCCTCCCCCTTGGACAGGTTGCAACTAATGAAAAACTGTTTTTT
CASSLPLGQVATNEKLFF
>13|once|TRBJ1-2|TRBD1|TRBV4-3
TGCGCCAGCAGTCCACAGGGGAACTATGGCTACACCTTC
CASSPQGNYGYTF
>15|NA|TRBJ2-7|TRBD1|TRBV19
TGTGCCAGTAGTTTACCGGGACAGGGTCTGTACGAGCAGTACTTC
CASSLPGQGLYEQYF
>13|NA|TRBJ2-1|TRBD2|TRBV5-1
TGCGCCAGCGCTACTAGCGGGAGTCTGGAGCAGTTCTTC
CASATSGSLEQFF
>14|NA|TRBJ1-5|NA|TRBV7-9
TGTGCCAGCAGCCACGGAGGTAGCAATCAGCCCCAGCATTTT
CASSHGGSNQPQHF
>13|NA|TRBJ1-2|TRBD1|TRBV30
TGTGCCTGGAGACGGAAGGACAGGGCGGGCTACACCTTC
CAWRRKDRAGYTF
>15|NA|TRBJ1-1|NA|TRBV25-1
TGTGCCAGCAGTCGAAGCAGGGGATGGGGCACTGAAGCTTTCTTT
CASSRSRGWGTEAFF
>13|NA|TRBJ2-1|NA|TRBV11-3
TGTGCCAGCAGCCCCGGCCGGGACAATGAGCAGTTCTTC
CASSPGRDNEQFF
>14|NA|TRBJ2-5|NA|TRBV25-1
TGTGCCAGCAGTGAACTCGGGGAGGAAGAGACCCAGTACTTC
CASSELGEEETQYF
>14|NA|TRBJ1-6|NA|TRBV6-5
TGTGCCAGCAGAGAGGGAGTTGCTAATTCACCCCTCCACTTT
CASREGVANSPLHF
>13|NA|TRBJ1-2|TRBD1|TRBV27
TGTGCCAGCAGTTTCAGGGGGCAGCGAGGCTACACCTTC
CASSFRGQRGYTF
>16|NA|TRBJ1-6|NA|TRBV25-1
TGTGCCAGCAGTGAACTGGAGGGGCGAGATAATTCACCCCTCCACTTT
CASSELEGRDNSPLHF
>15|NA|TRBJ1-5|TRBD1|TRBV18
TGTGCCAGCTCCACCGGGACAGGGGGCAATCAGCCCCAGCATTTT
CASSTGTGGNQPQHF
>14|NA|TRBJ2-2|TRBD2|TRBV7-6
TGTGCCAGCAGCTACGGGACTAGCGGCGGGGAGCTGTTTTTT
CASSYGTSGGELFF
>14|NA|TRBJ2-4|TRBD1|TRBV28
TGTGCCAGCACGTACAGGGGGAGTTCTAACATTCAGTACTTC
CASTYRGSSNIQYF
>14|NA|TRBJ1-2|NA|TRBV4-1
TGCGCCAGCAGCCCAGGGGCGGCGAAGAATGGCTACACCTTC
CASSPGAAKNGYTF
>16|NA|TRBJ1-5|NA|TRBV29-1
TGCAGCGTCCGAGTGGGGGCGGTGGGTAGCAATCAGCCCCAGCATTTT
CSVRVGAVGSNQPQHF
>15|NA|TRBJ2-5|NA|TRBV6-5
TGTGCCAGCAGTAGGGGGGGAGGGGTGGAGGAGACCCAGTACTTC
CASSRGGGVEETQYF
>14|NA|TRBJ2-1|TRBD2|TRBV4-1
TGCGCCAGCAGAGGACTAGCGGGGGGCAATGAGCAGTTCTTC
CASRGLAGGNEQFF
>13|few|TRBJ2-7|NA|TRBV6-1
TGTGCCAGCAGTGAGGTGCGGGGCCACGAGCAGTACTTC
CASSEVRGHEQYF
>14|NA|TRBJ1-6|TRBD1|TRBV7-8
TGTGCCAGCAGCTTTAGGACAGGGAATTCACCCCTCCACTTT
CASSFRTGNSPLHF